Below, one T cell receptor beta chain is given with its context. This entry belongs to a study of spatial heterogeneity in lung cancer. Germline lookup yields CDR1 MNHEY and CDR2 SVGEGT. This CDR3 is built from 12 residues. Trimming cost V 5 bases and J 5 bases, with 7 bases left between them. Time point reported: sample taken at primary tumor resection. Unsorted whole RNA of tumor, nontumor lung or frozen PBMC was sequenced. One entry per CDR3 protein, called by TCRdb with MiXCR from the 5' RACE reads. This sample has more than 75,000 distinct CDR3 sequences, with around an eighth found just once. The J gene is TRBJ2-1, the V gene TRBV6-2 or TRBV6-3; D is ambiguous. This specimen consisted of PBMCs, obtained at surgery. This receptor was obtained from a male donor with early-stage non-small cell lung cancer. The CDR3 coding sequence is TGTGCCAGCAGTCGTAACAACAATGAGCAGTTCTTC. This sequence encodes CASSRNNNEQFF.